The T cell receptor (beta chain) under discussion was sequenced for a study of blood T cell repertoires in COVID-19. This CDR3 has 16 amino acids. Losses at the gene ends were 3 bases for V and 5 bases for J; bases not matched to a gene: 9. In germline, CDR1 is SGHRS, CDR2 YFSETQ. Clinical history reported by participants formed the basis on which cohorts were assigned. Original data processing: Amplification of reference gene primers was used by the study to estimate nucleated cell counts. Produced via immunoSEQ multiplex PCR; TCRdb's table is partial and in-frame only. From that table come the V and J calls and clone size; the DNA was used to work out D and trimming. The sample lists 200,000 to 250,000 clones, 70% to 90% occurring once.

The TCR originated in a man in his thirties or forties who had recovered from COVID-19. Sequencing was carried out using PBMCs or T cells enriched from blood (not recorded which). This chain links TRBV5-1 with TRBJ2-5; 11 nucleotides line up with TRBD2. CDR3 sequence reads: CASSSVAGGQGETQYF. The DNA for the CDR3 is TGCGCCAGCAGCTCTGTAGCGGGGGGGCAAGGGGAGACCCAGTACTTC. The variable domain in full, completed from reference TRBV5-1 and TRBJ2-5, reads KAGVTQTPRYLIKTRGQQVTLSCSPISGHRSVSWYQQTPGQGLQFLFEYFSETQRNKGNFPGRFSGRQFSNSRSEMNVSTLELGDSALYLCASSSVAGGQGETQYFGPGTRLLVL.